This T cell receptor (beta chain) stems from a study of a mutant IDH1 vaccine in newly diagnosed glioma. Study summary: Patients arrived already treated with radiotherapy, temozolomide, or both, most having had both.

TCRdb's table, derived via immunoSEQ multiplex PCR, lists solely in-frame clones and lacks some. The sample contains around 65,000 clones, around 80% of which appear only once. Trimming cost V 4 bases and J 2 bases; bases outside gene matches: 11. There are 16 residues in the CDR3. Germline CDR1 reads SGDLS; CDR2 reads YYNGEE. To note about this clone: Its antigen is unidentified.

This sample's time point: week 11, during vaccination. Each dose delivered 300 ug of mutant IDH1 20-mer peptide subcutaneously with imiquimod. V usage is TRBV9 and J usage is TRBJ2-5; TRBD2 matches 7 bases. The specimen comprised PBMCs, sampled from a glioma patient whose treatment included an IDH1 peptide vaccine. This clonotype was sampled from a man aged 50 to 60 with glioma. The CDR3 reads CASSPRGAGKQETQYF. The DNA of the CDR3 is TGTGCCAGCAGCCCGCGGGGAGCGGGGAAACAAGAGACCCAGTACTTC.